This TCR beta chain was sequenced for a study of T cells in Graves' hyperthyroidism and ophthalmopathy. This clonotype has more than one count but fewer than ten. Deletions cut 0 bases from V and 2 bases from J, with 6 bases between. CDR1 and CDR2 from the germline V gene are SGDLS and YYNGEE. This CDR3 contains 13 residues. The study left out patients who had uncontrolled infection, other autoimmune disease, pregnancy or lactation. Amplification of TCR beta CDR3 regions was performed using RNA transcripts as template. A first-round RT-PCR of the TCR CDR3 used the HTBI primer set. MiXCR, applied by TCRdb to the multiplex PCR reads, yields one record per CDR3 protein. The profile shows hundreds of thousands of distinct CDR3 sequences, roughly a sixth of them singletons.

Sequencing was done on a sample of blood. This sequence originates from a woman aged 18-29 years with Graves' hyperthyroidism. This chain uses TRBV9 with TRBJ2-7; a weak D match, TRBD1 (5 bases). The CDR3 nucleotides read TGTGCCAGCAGCGTAGAGGGGACCTACGAGCAGTACTTC. Translation gives CASSVEGTYEQYF.